This TCR beta chain was recovered during a study of low-dose radiotherapy and immunotherapy resistance in tumors. This clonotype was counted ten times or more. TRAV- and TRBV-specific primers primed first-strand cDNA, covering alpha and beta chains. TCRs underwent roughly 20 PCR cycles of amplification with a constant-region primer and V-primer adapter. TCRdb called the reads again in MiXCR, with one record for every CDR3 protein. The sample consists of 95,000 to 100,000 distinct CDR3 sequences, around 21% of them appearing once. The time point denotes: after trial treatment. The treatment was: LDRT plus nivolumab, ipilimumab, low-dose cyclophosphamide and aspirin (RACIN trial). The starting material was PBMCs, obtained after low-dose radiotherapy plus immunotherapy. This clonotype was obtained from a male donor with prostate cancer.

The CDR3, as DNA: TGTGCCAGCAGCTTAGGCCAGGGCCCCAATGAGCAGTTCTTC. Its protein product is CASSLGQGPNEQFF. The V and J genes are TRBV13 and TRBJ2-1; maybe TRBD1 (5 bases). The length of the CDR3 is 14 residues. CDR1 PRHDT and CDR2 FYEKMQ come from the germline V gene (reference sequence). Trimming took 0 bases from V and 6 from J, leaving 9 bases between them.